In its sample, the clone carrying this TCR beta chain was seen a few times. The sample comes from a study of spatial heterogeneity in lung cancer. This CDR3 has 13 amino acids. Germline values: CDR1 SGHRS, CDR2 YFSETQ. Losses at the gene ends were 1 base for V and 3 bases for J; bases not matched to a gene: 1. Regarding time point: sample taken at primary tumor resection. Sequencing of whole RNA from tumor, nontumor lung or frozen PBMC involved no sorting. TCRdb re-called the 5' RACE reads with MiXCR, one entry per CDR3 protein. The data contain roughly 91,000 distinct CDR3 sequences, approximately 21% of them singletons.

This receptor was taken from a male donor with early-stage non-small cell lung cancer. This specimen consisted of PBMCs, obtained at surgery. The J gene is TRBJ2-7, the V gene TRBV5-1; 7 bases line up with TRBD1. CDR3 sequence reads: CASSLQGDYEQYF. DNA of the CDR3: TGCGCCAGCAGCTTGCAGGGGGACTACGAGCAGTACTTC.